This T cell receptor beta chain came from a study of blood T cell repertoires in COVID-19. Study as a whole: COVID-19 samples collected from the United States, Italy and Spain covered acute and convalescent phases. T cells, B-cell-depleted T cells, or PBMCs provided the cDNA or gDNA that served as material.

Methods used by the authors: Quantification of nucleated cells was approximated via reference gene primer amplification. The table came from immunoSEQ multiplex PCR; TCRdb's copy has only in-frame clones and leaves some out. Clone size and V and J calls were adopted from that table, with D and trimming inferred from the DNA. This sample has approximately 440,000 clones; 88% occur once, and the top ten carry around 13%. CDR3 length: 13 residues. Trimming removed 4 bases from V and 10 bases from J; junction bases left unmatched: 2. CDR1 is MNHNY and CDR2 is SVGAGI in the germline V gene (reference sequence). This clone appeared a few times.

The origin of this receptor is a woman between 50 and 59 years old with COVID-19, enrolled during active disease. V gene TRBV6-6 combines with J gene TRBJ1-6, with 9 bases matching TRBD1. The specimen was peripheral blood. The CDR3 spells CASSSTGGSPLHF. CDR3 nucleotide sequence: TGTGCCAGCAGTTCGACAGGGGGATCACCCCTCCACTTT.